This TCR beta chain was captured by sequencing in a study of T cell clonality in common variable immunodeficiency. This table comes from immunoSEQ multiplex PCR, and its TCRdb copy is limited to in-frame clones, with some not included. The sample has 40,000 to 45,000 clones, none seen only once. Caucasian heritage predominated among both patients and controls. Study-level points and caveats: The cause of increased CVID clonality remains unclear without subpopulation sequencing.

This clone was seen at least ten times. The antigen is unknown. The read terminates 3 residues ahead of where the CDR3 ends, so the germline J gene completes it. In germline, CDR1 is SGHRS, CDR2 YFSETQ. The length of the CDR3 is 15 residues. The V and J ends lost 4 bases and 0 bases respectively, with 10 bases between them. This TCR derives from a person aged 18 to 69 in good health. The rearrangement uses TRBV5-1 and TRBJ1-4, with D perhaps matching TRBD1 (5 bases). Sequencing was performed on peripheral blood mononuclear cells. The covered CDR3 bases are TGCGCCAGCAGCCCGACAGTGGCAACTAATGAAAAA. It translates to CASSPTVATNEK. The CDR3 in its entirety is CASSPTVATNEKLFF.